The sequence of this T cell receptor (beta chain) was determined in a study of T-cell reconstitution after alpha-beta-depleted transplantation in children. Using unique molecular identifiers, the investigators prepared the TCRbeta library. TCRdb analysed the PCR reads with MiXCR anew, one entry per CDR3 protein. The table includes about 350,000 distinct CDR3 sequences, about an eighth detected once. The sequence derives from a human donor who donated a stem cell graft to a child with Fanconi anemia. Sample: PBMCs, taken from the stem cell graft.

The CDR3 bases are TGTGCCAGCAGTTACGTTCCCGACGGGTATACGCAGTATTTT. Encoded protein: CASSYVPDGYTQYF. The rearrangement joins TRBV6-5 to TRBJ2-3; D uncertain. The CDR3 has 14 residues. Germline V gives CDR1 MNHEY, CDR2 SVGAGI. The V end was cut by 2 bases, the J end by 7 bases, with 13 bases between.